This T cell receptor (beta chain) was recorded in a study of CD8 T cells in Susac syndrome. Points from the study as a whole: The study's TCR sequencing and HLA analysis covered a relatively small number of individuals, and the study acknowledged this.

Random-hexamer reverse transcription was applied to roughly 0.5 to 1 ug RNA. By means of immunoSEQ multiplex PCR, TCR beta CDR3 spanning 54 Vbeta and 13 Jbeta underwent amplification. TCRdb re-called the immunoSEQ multiplex PCR reads through MiXCR, storing one row per CDR3 protein. Of 400,000 to 550,000 distinct CDR3 sequences in the sample, more than 80% were seen once. In regard to this clonotype: Its cognate antigen is unknown.

Purification of the CD8+ and CD4+ T cells relied on negative isolation, and TEMRA cells underwent FACS enrichment. The sequenced sample was CD8+ T cells from PBMCs. The sequence was obtained from a human donor with multiple sclerosis.

The CDR3 region is CASSDTGHTNTGELFF. The CDR3 DNA follows: TGTGCCAGCAGTGATACAGGGCATACGAACACCGGGGAGCTGTTTTTT. The chain combines TRBV7-8 with TRBJ2-2, with D possibly matching TRBD1 (6 bases). Trimming removed 6 bases at V and 0 bases at J, with 14 bases between. The CDR3 sequence is 16 residues long. The germline V gene has CDR1 SGHVS and CDR2 FQNEAQ.